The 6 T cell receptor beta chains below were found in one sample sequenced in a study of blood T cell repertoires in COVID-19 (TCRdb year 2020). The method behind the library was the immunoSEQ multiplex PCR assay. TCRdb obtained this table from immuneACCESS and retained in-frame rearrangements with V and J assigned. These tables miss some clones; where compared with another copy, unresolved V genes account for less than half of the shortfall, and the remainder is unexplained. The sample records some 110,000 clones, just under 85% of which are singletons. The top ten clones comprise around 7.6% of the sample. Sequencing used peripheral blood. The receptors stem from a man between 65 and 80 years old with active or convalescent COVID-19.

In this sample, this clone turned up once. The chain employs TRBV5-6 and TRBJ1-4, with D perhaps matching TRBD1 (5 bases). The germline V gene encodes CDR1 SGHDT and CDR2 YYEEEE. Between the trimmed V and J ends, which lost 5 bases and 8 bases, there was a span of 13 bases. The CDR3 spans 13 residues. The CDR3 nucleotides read TGTGCCAGCAGACAGTGGGGGGGAGAAAAACTGTTTTTT. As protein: CASRQWGGEKLFF.

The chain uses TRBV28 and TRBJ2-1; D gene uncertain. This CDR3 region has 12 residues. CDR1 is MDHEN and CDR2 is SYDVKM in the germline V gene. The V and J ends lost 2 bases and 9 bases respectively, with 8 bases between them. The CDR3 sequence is CASSLRHGEQFF. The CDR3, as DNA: TGTGCCAGCAGTTTACGACATGGTGAGCAGTTCTTC.

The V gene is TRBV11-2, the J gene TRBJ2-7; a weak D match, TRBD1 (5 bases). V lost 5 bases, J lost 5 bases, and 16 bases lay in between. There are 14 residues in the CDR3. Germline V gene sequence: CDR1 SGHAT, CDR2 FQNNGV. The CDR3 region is CASSPSGRGHEQYF. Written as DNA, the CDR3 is TGTGCCAGCAGCCCCAGTGGAAGGGGCCACGAGCAGTACTTC.

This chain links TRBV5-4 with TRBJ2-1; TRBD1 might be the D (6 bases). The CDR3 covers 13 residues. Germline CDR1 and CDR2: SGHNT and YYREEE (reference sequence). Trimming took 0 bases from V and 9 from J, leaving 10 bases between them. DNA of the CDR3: TGTGCCAGCAGCTTGGAACAGGGTGGTGAGCAGTTCTTC. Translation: CASSLEQGGEQFF.

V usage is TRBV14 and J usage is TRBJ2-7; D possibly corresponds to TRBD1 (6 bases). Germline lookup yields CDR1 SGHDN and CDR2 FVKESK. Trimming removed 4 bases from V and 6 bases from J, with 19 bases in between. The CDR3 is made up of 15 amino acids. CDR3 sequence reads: CASSLQQGVRPEQYF. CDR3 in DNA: TGTGCCAGCAGCCTACAACAGGGCGTAAGGCCCGAGCAGTACTTC.

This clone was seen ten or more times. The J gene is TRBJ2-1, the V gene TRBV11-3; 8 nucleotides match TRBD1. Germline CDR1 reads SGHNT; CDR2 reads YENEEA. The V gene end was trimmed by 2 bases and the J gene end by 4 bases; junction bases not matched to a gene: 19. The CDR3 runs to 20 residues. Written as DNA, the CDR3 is TGTGCCAGCAGCTTAAGGGCAGGTCTAGTTTGGGACAGGCTTTACAATGAGCAGTTCTTC. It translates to CASSLRAGLVWDRLYNEQFF.